Following are 16 T cell receptor beta chains from one sample sequenced in a study of blood T cell repertoires in COVID-19. TCRdb keeps only in-frame clones here, not all; method: immunoSEQ multiplex PCR. Of over 200,000 clones listed, 80% to 85% were seen once; the top ten hold roughly 4.9%. The specimen was peripheral blood. The receptors stem from a human donor in a cohort sampled during active COVID-19.

This chain joins TRBV15 and TRBJ1-2; tentative D call: TRBD1 (5 bases). CDR3 length: 17 residues. V shed 3 bases and J shed 1 base, with 18 bases lying between them. The germline CDR1 and CDR2 sequences are LNHNV and YYDKDF (reference sequence). The CDR3: CATSRSTWGGSNYGYTF. DNA for the CDR3: TGTGCCACCAGCAGGTCAACCTGGGGGGGAAGTAACTATGGCTACACCTTC.

The rearrangement uses TRBV19 and TRBJ1-2; D might be TRBD1 (6 bases). Per the germline V gene, CDR1 is LNHDA and CDR2 is SQIVND (reference sequence). With 7 bases removed from V and 2 bases from J, the gap between germline ends came to 17 bases. The CDR3 contains 15 residues. For the CDR3, the DNA is TGTGCCAGTAAACGGGGGGCCGCGATGAACTATGGCTACACCTTC. Translated, it gives CASKRGAAMNYGYTF.

V is TRBV7-8 and J is TRBJ1-3; TRBD1 is a possible D gene (6 bases). V was pared by 4 bases and J by 3 bases, with 13 bases between. The CDR3 is 15 residues long. Per the germline V gene, CDR1 is SGHVS and CDR2 is FQNEAQ. CDR3 coding DNA: TGTGCCAGCAGCTCCACGGGACACGATGGAAACACCATATATTTT. It yields the protein CASSSTGHDGNTIYF. Together with reference TRBV7-8 and TRBJ1-3, the CDR3 gives the full variable domain: GAGVSQSPRYKVAKRGQDVALRCDPISGHVSLFWYQQALGQGPEFLTYFQNEAQLDKSGLPSDRFFAERPEGSVSTLKIQRTQQEDSAVYLCASSSTGHDGNTIYFGEGSWLTVV.

This clone was seen only a few times. The chain links TRBV19 to TRBJ2-7; possible D gene TRBD1, 7 bases. The CDR3 contains 14 residues. Germline CDR1 reads LNHDA; CDR2 reads SQIVND (reference sequence). Trimming stripped 3 bases from V and 1 base from J, with 10 bases between. In DNA, the CDR3 is TGTGCCAGTAGTATCCAGGGGGGTTCCTACGAGCAGTACTTC. Protein: CASSIQGGSYEQYF.

V usage is TRBV5-5 and J usage is TRBJ1-2; TRBD1 matches 8 bases. The germline V gene has CDR1 SGHKS and CDR2 YYEKEE (reference sequence). V trimming: 0 bases; J trimming: 2 bases; junction bases outside the gene matches: 9. The CDR3 is 17 amino acids. DNA for the CDR3: TGTGCCAGCAGCTTGGTCCCGGACAGGGTTTCCAACTATGGCTACACCTTC. It codes for CASSLVPDRVSNYGYTF. Full variable domain (remainder filled in from reference TRBV5-5 and TRBJ1-2): DAGVTQSPTHLIKTRGQQVTLRCSPISGHKSVSWYQQVLGQGPQFIFQYYEKEERGRGNFPDRFSARQFPNYSSELNVNALLLGDSALYLCASSLVPDRVSNYGYTFGSGTRLTVV.

The V call is TRBV28, the J call TRBJ2-7; TRBD2 is a possible D gene (6 bases). The ends were cut back, 6 bases at V and 2 bases at J, with 14 bases in the middle. This CDR3 region has 14 residues. CDR1 MDHEN and CDR2 SYDVKM come from the germline V gene. The CDR3 here is CASRPSGRAYEQYF. The CDR3 DNA reads as TGTGCCAGCAGGCCGAGCGGGCGTGCCTACGAGCAGTACTTC.

The V gene is TRBV19, the J gene TRBJ1-2, with D tentatively TRBD1 (5 bases). Per germline, CDR1 LNHDA and CDR2 SQIVND (reference sequence). V was cut by 5 bases and J by 5 bases, with 18 bases left in between. This CDR3 is 15 amino acids long. The CDR3 coding sequence is TGTGCCAGTAGTGGGGGACTCCGTACTGTGTATGGCTACACCTTC. The encoded protein is CASSGGLRTVYGYTF.

The chain employs TRBV5-5 and TRBJ2-1; D may be TRBD2 (6 bases). V lost 6 bases and J lost 6, with 22 bases in between. The CDR3 contains 16 residues. The V gene's germline CDR1 is SGHKS and CDR2 YYEKEE (reference sequence). The CDR3: CASILTSGATSNEQFF. DNA for the CDR3: TGTGCCAGCATCTTAACCTCGGGAGCTACCTCCAATGAGCAGTTCTTC.

V usage is TRBV9 and J usage is TRBJ1-4; D gene uncertain. Germline CDR1 SGDLS, CDR2 YYNGEE. The CDR3 contains 14 residues. V lost 0 bases and J 5 bases, leaving 8 bases between the germline ends. The CDR3 sequence: CASSVEAGNEKLFF. CDR3 nucleotide sequence: TGTGCCAGCAGCGTAGAGGCGGGAAATGAAAAACTGTTTTTT. The full variable domain, in which reference TRBV9 and TRBJ1-4 provide the parts outside the CDR3, is DSGVTQTPKHLITATGQRVTLRCSPRSGDLSVYWYQQSLDQGLQFLIQYYNGEERAKGNILERFSAQQFPDLHSELNLSSLELGDSALYFCASSVEAGNEKLFFGSGTQLSVL.

As concerns this clone: The same CDR3 is also encoded by other DNA sequences in this sample. The chain combines TRBV7-6 with TRBJ1-1; no definite D call. The CDR3 runs to 15 residues. The ends were cut back, 0 bases at V and 0 bases at J, with 8 bases in the middle. From germline, CDR1 is SGHVS and CDR2 FNYEAQ. The CDR3 DNA sequence: TGTGCCAGCAGCTTAGCGCGGGGTCTGAACACTGAAGCTTTCTTT. Translated: CASSLARGLNTEAFF. Based on the CDR3 plus reference TRBV7-6 and TRBJ1-1, the full variable domain is GAGVSQSPRYKVTKRGQDVALRCDPISGHVSLYWYRQALGQGPEFLTYFNYEAQQDKSGLPNDRFSAERPEGSISTLTIQRTEQRDSAMYRCASSLARGLNTEAFFGQGTRLTVV.

CDR3 residues: CASSLGASGSVNTGELFF. The CDR3 coding sequence is TGTGCCAGCAGCTTAGGGGCTAGCGGGAGCGTGAACACCGGGGAGCTGTTTTTT. The chain combines TRBV7-3 with TRBJ2-2; the match to TRBD2 covers 10 bases. The CDR3 covers 18 residues. Germline V gene sequence: CDR1 SGHTA, CDR2 FQGTGA. With 2 bases clipped from V and 1 base from J, the junction kept 7 bases outside the gene matches.

The chain recombines TRBV28 with TRBJ2-3; 9 nucleotides agree with TRBD2. The CDR3 has 13 amino acids. CDR1 and CDR2 from the germline V gene are MDHEN and SYDVKM. V shed 6 bases, J shed 7 bases, and the junction held 5 bases outside the gene matches. The CDR3 is CASRMAGGNTQYF. The CDR3, as DNA: TGTGCCAGCAGGATGGCGGGAGGGAATACGCAGTATTTT.

A note on this clone: Other DNA sequences of this sample code for an identical CDR3. The chain links TRBV7-9 to TRBJ1-1; D is perhaps TRBD1 (5 bases). CDR3 length: 12 amino acids. Germline CDR1 and CDR2: SEHNR and FQNEAQ (reference sequence). Trimming cost V 5 bases and J 8 bases, with 12 bases left between them. CDR3 sequence reads: CASSPGGIEAFF. In DNA, the CDR3 is TGTGCCAGCAGCCCCGGGGGAATAGAAGCTTTCTTT.

This chain links TRBV14 with TRBJ2-7; 11 bases fit TRBD1. Losses at the gene ends were 0 bases for V and 4 bases for J; bases not matched to a gene: 8. The germline V gene encodes CDR1 SGHDN and CDR2 FVKESK. The CDR3 has 17 amino acids. The CDR3 is CASSQDFTGTGGYEQYF. The CDR3 nucleotides read TGTGCCAGCAGCCAAGACTTCACCGGGACAGGGGGATACGAGCAGTACTTC. Filled out from reference TRBV14 and TRBJ2-7, the complete variable domain reads EAGVTQFPSHSVIEKGQTVTLRCDPISGHDNLYWYRRVMGKEIKFLLHFVKESKQDESGMPNNRFLAERTGGTYSTLKVQPAELEDSGVYFCASSQDFTGTGGYEQYFGPGTRLTVT.

The gene calls are TRBV7-2 and TRBJ1-2, with 10 bases that match TRBD1. V shed 4 bases, J shed 8 bases, and the junction held 7 bases outside the gene matches. Germline V lookup: CDR1 SGHTA, CDR2 FQGNSA. CDR3 length equals 14 residues. The chain's CDR3 is CASSSRQGARGYTF. The DNA for the CDR3 is TGTGCCAGCAGCTCGCGACAGGGGGCTAGGGGCTACACCTTC.

This clone was counted once. The rearrangement uses TRBV27 and TRBJ1-5; 10 nucleotides line up with TRBD1. The CDR3 runs to 15 residues. V shed 5 bases and J 7 bases; nucleotides not matched to a gene: 8. The V gene's germline CDR1 is MNHEY and CDR2 SMNVEV (reference sequence). This CDR3 is CASSARQGAAQPQHF. Written as DNA, the CDR3 is TGTGCCAGCAGTGCCAGACAGGGGGCTGCACAGCCCCAGCATTTT.